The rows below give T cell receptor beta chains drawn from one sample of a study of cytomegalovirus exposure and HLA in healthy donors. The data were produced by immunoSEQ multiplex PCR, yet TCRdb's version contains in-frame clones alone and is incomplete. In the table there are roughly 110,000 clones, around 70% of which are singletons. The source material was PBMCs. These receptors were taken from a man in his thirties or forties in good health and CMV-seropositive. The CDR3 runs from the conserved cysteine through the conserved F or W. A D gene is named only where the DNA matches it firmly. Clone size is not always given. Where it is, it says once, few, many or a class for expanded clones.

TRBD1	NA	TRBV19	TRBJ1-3	CASRPGTGLSGNTIYF	TGTGCCAGTCGACCGGGGACAGGTTTATCTGGAAACACCATATATTTT
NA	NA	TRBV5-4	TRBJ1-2	CASRIQGNYGYTF	TGTGCCAGCAGGATACAGGGTAACTATGGCTACACCTTC
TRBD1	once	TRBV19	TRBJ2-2	CASSGAGGATGELFF	TGTGCCAGTAGTGGGGCAGGGGGCGCCACCGGGGAGCTGTTTTTT
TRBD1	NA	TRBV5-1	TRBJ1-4	CASSPGQGGEKLFF	TGCGCCAGCAGCCCCGGACAGGGGGGGGAAAAACTGTTTTTT
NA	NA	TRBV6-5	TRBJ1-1	CASSDRVTEAFF	TGTGCCAGCAGTGATCGAGTTACTGAAGCTTTCTTT
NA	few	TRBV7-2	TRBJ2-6	CASSPTVLRSNVLTF	TGTGCCAGCAGTCCAACAGTGTTAAGATCCAACGTCCTGACTTTC
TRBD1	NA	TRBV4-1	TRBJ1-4	CASSQDRRQGNEKLFF	TGCGCCAGCAGCCAAGATCGTCGACAGGGGAATGAAAAACTGTTTTTT
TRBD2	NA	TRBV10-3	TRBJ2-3	CAISEVVAGADTQYF	TGTGCCATCAGTGAAGTAGTAGCGGGGGCAGATACGCAGTATTTT
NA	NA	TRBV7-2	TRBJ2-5	CASSLGAGTYQETQYF	TGTGCCAGCAGCTTAGGAGCAGGGACTTATCAAGAGACCCAGTACTTC
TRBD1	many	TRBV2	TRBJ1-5	CASSEQGARSNQPQHF	TGTGCCAGCAGTGAGCAGGGGGCGCGGAGCAATCAGCCCCAGCATTTT
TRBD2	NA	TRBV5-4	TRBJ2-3	CASSNGVAGVIADTQYF	TGTGCCAGCAGCAATGGGGTAGCGGGGGTAATTGCAGATACGCAGTATTTT
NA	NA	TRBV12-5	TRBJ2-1	CASGLQVEQFF	TGTGCTAGTGGTTTACAGGTTGAGCAGTTCTTC
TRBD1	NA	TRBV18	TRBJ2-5	CASSLGQGRKTQYF	TGTGCCAGCTCACTGGGACAGGGGAGGAAGACCCAGTACTTC
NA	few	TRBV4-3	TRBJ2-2	CASSQDKQGWSSGELFF	TGCGCCAGCAGCCAAGATAAACAGGGATGGTCTTCCGGGGAGCTGTTTTTT
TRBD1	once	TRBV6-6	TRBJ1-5	CASRPDRSQPQHF	TGTGCCAGCAGACCGGACAGGAGTCAGCCCCAGCATTTT
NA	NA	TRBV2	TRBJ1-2	CASSIRDLKGYTF	TGTGCCAGCAGTATCCGGGATCTCAAAGGCTACACCTTC
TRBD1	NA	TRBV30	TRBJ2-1	CAWSVYATGDNEQFF	TGTGCCTGGAGTGTATACGCGACAGGGGACAATGAGCAGTTCTTC
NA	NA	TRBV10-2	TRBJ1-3	CASSGGRGNTIYF	TGCGCCAGCAGCGGGGGGAGAGGAAACACCATATATTTT
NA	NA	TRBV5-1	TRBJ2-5	CASSLRGRETQYF	TGCGCCAGCAGCTTAAGGGGTAGGGAGACCCAGTACTTC
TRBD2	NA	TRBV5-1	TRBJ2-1	CASSLRSGGLTYNEQFF	TGCGCCAGCAGCTTGAGGAGCGGGGGCCTTACCTACAATGAGCAGTTCTTC
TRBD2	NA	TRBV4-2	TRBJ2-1	CASSQERASGGAEEQFF	TGTGCCAGCAGCCAAGAACGGGCTAGCGGGGGGGCAGAGGAGCAGTTCTTC
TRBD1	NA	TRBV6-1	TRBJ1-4	CASIRDRGAGEKLFF	TGTGCCAGCATCCGGGACAGGGGGGCCGGTGAAAAACTGTTTTTT
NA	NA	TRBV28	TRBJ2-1	CASSFSRGYYNEQFF	TGTGCCAGCAGTTTTTCCCGGGGGTACTACAATGAGCAGTTCTTC
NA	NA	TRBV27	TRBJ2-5	CASSRGSQETQYF	TGTGCCAGCAGTCGCGGGTCCCAAGAGACCCAGTACTTC
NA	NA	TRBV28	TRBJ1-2	CASLSQGLGYGYTF	TGTGCCAGTCTTAGTCAGGGCCTAGGCTATGGCTACACCTTC
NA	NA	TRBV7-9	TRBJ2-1	CASSRQVYNEQFF	TGTGCCAGCAGCAGACAGGTCTACAATGAGCAGTTCTTC
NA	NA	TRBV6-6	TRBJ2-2	CASSYREINTGELFF	TGTGCCAGCAGTTACAGGGAGATAAACACCGGGGAGCTGTTTTTT
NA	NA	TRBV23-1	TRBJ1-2	CASSQRGCGYTF	TGCGCCAGCAGTCAAAGGGGGTGTGGCTACACCTTC
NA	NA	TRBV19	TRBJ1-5	CASSIGGPQPQHF	TGTGCCAGTAGTATCGGGGGGCCGCAGCCCCAGCATTTT
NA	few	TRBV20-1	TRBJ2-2	CSAVLARELFF	TGCAGTGCCGTACTAGCCCGGGAGCTGTTTTTT
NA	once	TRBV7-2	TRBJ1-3	CASSPGKRAGNTIYF	TGTGCCAGCAGCCCCGGGAAGCGGGCTGGAAACACCATATATTTT
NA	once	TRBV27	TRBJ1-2	CASSLSTAHGYTF	TGTGCCAGCAGTTTATCGACAGCCCATGGCTACACCTTC
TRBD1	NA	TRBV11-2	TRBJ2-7	CASSPGQGAYEQYF	TGTGCCAGCAGCCCCGGACAGGGCGCCTACGAGCAGTACTTC
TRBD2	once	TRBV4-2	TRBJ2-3	CASSQGLAASDTQYF	TGTGCCAGCAGCCAAGGACTAGCAGCGTCAGATACGCAGTATTTT
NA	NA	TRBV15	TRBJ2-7	CATSSRDNGIYEQYF	TGTGCCACCAGCAGCCGGGACAACGGGATCTACGAGCAGTACTTC
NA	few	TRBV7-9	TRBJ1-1	CASSLVANTEAFF	TGTGCCAGCAGCTTGGTGGCGAACACTGAAGCTTTCTTT
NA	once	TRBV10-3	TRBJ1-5	CAISDEGWSNQPQHF	TGTGCCATCAGTGATGAGGGTTGGAGCAATCAGCCCCAGCATTTT
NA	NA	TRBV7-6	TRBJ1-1	CASSLEGRVYTEAFF	TGTGCCAGCAGCTTAGAGGGCAGGGTGTACACTGAAGCTTTCTTT
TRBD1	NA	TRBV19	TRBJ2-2	CASSIGGTGDLANTGELFF	TGTGCCAGTAGTATAGGGGGGACAGGGGACCTCGCGAACACCGGGGAGCTGTTTTTT
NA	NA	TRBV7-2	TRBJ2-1	CASSSRRGSEQFF	TGTGCCAGCAGCTCAAGGAGAGGGTCTGAGCAGTTCTTC
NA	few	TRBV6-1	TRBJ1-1	CASSETRTATEAFF	TGTGCCAGCAGTGAAACTAGGACAGCGACTGAAGCTTTCTTT
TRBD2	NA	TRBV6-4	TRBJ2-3	CASSDVAGGPTDTQYF	TGTGCCAGCAGTGACGTAGCGGGGGGGCCCACAGATACGCAGTATTTT
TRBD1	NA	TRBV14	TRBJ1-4	CASSPRTGGNEKLFF	TGTGCCAGCAGCCCCCGGACAGGCGGAAATGAAAAACTGTTTTTT
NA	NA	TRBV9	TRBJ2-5	CASSVGTAQETQYF	TGTGCCAGCAGCGTAGGGACTGCACAAGAGACCCAGTACTTC
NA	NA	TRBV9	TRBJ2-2	CASSARGTGELFF	TGTGCCAGCAGCGCCCGGGGCACCGGGGAGCTGTTTTTT
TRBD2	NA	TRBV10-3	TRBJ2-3	CAISEGLAGDPSTDTQYF	TGTGCCATCAGTGAGGGTCTAGCGGGGGACCCTAGCACAGATACGCAGTATTTT
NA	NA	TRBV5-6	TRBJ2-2	CASSLLTLTGELFF	TGTGCCAGCAGCTTGCTCACTCTCACCGGGGAGCTGTTTTTT
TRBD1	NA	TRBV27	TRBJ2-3	CASSLIRGQSPDTQYF	TGTGCCAGCAGTTTAATTAGGGGACAGAGCCCAGATACGCAGTATTTT
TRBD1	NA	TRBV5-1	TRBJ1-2	CASKDAGGANYGYTF	TGCGCCAGCAAAGACGCAGGGGGAGCTAACTATGGCTACACCTTC
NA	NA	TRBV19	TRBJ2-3	CASSIYRTDTQYF	TGTGCCAGTAGTATCTACAGGACAGATACGCAGTATTTT
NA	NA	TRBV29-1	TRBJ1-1	CSVRAVNTEAFF	TGCAGCGTTAGAGCCGTGAACACTGAAGCTTTCTTT
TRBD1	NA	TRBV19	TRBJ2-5	CASSISEQGVRGTQYF	TGTGCCAGTAGTATCTCGGAACAGGGGGTTCGTGGGACCCAGTACTTC
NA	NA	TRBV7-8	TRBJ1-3	CASSLARLVRPNLGNTIYF	TGTGCCAGCAGCTTAGCGAGGTTGGTACGGCCCAATCTTGGAAACACCATATATTTT
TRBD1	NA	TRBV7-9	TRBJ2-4	CASSLEMTGKNIQYF	TGTGCCAGCAGCTTAGAAATGACAGGGAAAAACATTCAGTACTTC
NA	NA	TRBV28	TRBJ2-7	CACRGSRYEQYF	TGTGCCTGCCGGGGTAGTAGGTACGAGCAGTACTTC
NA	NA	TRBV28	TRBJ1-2	CASTKTEYGYTF	TGTGCCAGCACCAAAACCGAGTATGGCTACACCTTC
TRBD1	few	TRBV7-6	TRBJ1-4	CASSPDRALEKLFF	TGTGCCAGCAGCCCGGACAGGGCGTTGGAAAAACTGTTTTTT
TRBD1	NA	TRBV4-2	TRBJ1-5	CASSRGQGDSQPQHF	TGTGCCAGCAGCCGGGGACAGGGCGATAGTCAGCCCCAGCATTTT
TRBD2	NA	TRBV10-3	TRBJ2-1	CAIRPSGGSLGDEQFF	TGTGCCATCCGCCCTAGCGGGGGGTCATTGGGCGATGAGCAGTTCTTC